The rows below give T cell receptor beta chains drawn from one sample of a study of STAT5B mutations in CD4+ large granular lymphocyte leukemia. Only in-frame clones appear in the TCRdb table, and some are missing; sequencing was by immunoSEQ multiplex PCR. The sample holds approximately 31,000 clones, about 76% seen once. The sample comprised CD4+ T cells from blood buffy coats. The receptors were sampled from a human donor in good health. CDR3s include the opening cysteine and the closing phenylalanine or tryptophan. The D gene is left open where the match is weak. Size values are once, few and many counts, or a class for expanded clones, and some rows have none.

DNA | CDR3 | J | size | D | V
TGTGCCAGCAGCCAAAGGAGTGAAAAACTGTTTTTT | CASSQRSEKLFF | TRBJ1-4 | NA | NA | TRBV5-8
TGTGCCAGCAGCTTGCCTAGTGACAGGGAAGCTTTCTTT | CASSLPSDREAFF | TRBJ1-1 | NA | NA | TRBV5-5
TGTGCCAGCAGCCCCGGACTAGCGTTGCAAGAGACCCAGTACTTC | CASSPGLALQETQYF | TRBJ2-5 | once | TRBD2 | TRBV5-5
TGTGCCAGCAGCTTTCAGGAGGGGGGATACTACGAGCAGTACTTC | CASSFQEGGYYEQYF | TRBJ2-7 | NA | NA | TRBV7-9
TGTGCCTGTACGTTCTTACTCCAAGAGACCCAGTACTTC | CACTFLLQETQYF | TRBJ2-5 | NA | NA | TRBV2
TGTGCCAGCAGTTCGGGACGGAGCTCCTACGAGCAGTACTTC | CASSSGRSSYEQYF | TRBJ2-7 | NA | NA | TRBV6-5
TGTGCCAGCAGCCTGGGACAGGGGTATTCACCCCTCCACTTT | CASSLGQGYSPLHF | TRBJ1-6 | few | TRBD1 | TRBV7-9
TGTGCCAGCAGTTCGAACTATGGCTACACCTTC | CASSSNYGYTF | TRBJ1-2 | NA | NA | TRBV28
TGTGCCAGCAGCTCCCGACAGGGCTGGGGCTATGGCTACACCTTC | CASSSRQGWGYGYTF | TRBJ1-2 | NA | TRBD1 | TRBV7-8
TGTGCCATCGGAAGCTGGGGGGATACGCAGTATTTT | CAIGSWGDTQYF | TRBJ2-3 | once | NA | TRBV10-3
TGTGCCAGCAGCTTAGGGGGCTACTATGGCTACACCTTC | CASSLGGYYGYTF | TRBJ1-2 | NA | NA | TRBV7-8
TGTGCCAGCAGCTTGGATGGCGTGGAGGGCTACGAGCAGTACTTC | CASSLDGVEGYEQYF | TRBJ2-7 | NA | NA | TRBV11-2
TGCGCCAGCAGCTTCGGTTCGTCTGGAAACACCATATATTTT | CASSFGSSGNTIYF | TRBJ1-3 | NA | NA | TRBV5-1
TGTGCCAGCAGCTTACAGGGAGAGAACACTGAAGCTTTCTTT | CASSLQGENTEAFF | TRBJ1-1 | once | NA | TRBV11-2
TGTGCCAGCAGCTTAAATAGGGTAGCGGGAGTCGGGGAGCTGTTTTTT | CASSLNRVAGVGELFF | TRBJ2-2 | NA | TRBD2 | TRBV7-9
TGTGCCAGCAGCCAAGAGCTAGCGGGGGCCTACAATGAGCAGTTCTTC | CASSQELAGAYNEQFF | TRBJ2-1 | NA | TRBD2 | TRBV4-2
TGTGCCAGCAGCAATCAGGGGAAGGGCGCCAGGGGGGGCACCGGGGAGCTGTTTTTT | CASSNQGKGARGGTGELFF | TRBJ2-2 | NA | NA | TRBV21-1
TGTGCCAGCAGTCCCCCGTCGGGGGGCAGGTACACCTTC | CASSPPSGGRYTF | TRBJ1-2 | NA | NA | TRBV28
TGCAGCGTTGAAGAGAATGGCAGCTCCTACGAGCAGTACTTC | CSVEENGSSYEQYF | TRBJ2-7 | NA | NA | TRBV29-1
TGTGCCAGTAGTATGCTAGTATCCTACAATGAGCAGTTCTTC | CASSMLVSYNEQFF | TRBJ2-1 | NA | NA | TRBV19
TGTGCCAGCAGCCAACGGACTAGCGGGAGTCTAAACAATGAGCAGTTCTTC | CASSQRTSGSLNNEQFF | TRBJ2-1 | once | TRBD2 | TRBV4-2
TGCAGCGTTGAGGGCGACAGGGTCGGAGGCTACACCTTC | CSVEGDRVGGYTF | TRBJ1-2 | NA | TRBD1 | TRBV29-1
TGTGCCAGCAGCACCAGGGGTCCTAATGAAAAACTGTTTTTT | CASSTRGPNEKLFF | TRBJ1-4 | few | NA | TRBV5-6
TGTGCCAGCAGCCAAGATGATGGCACAGATACGCAGTATTTT | CASSQDDGTDTQYF | TRBJ2-3 | NA | NA | TRBV4-2
TGTGCCAGCAGCTTAAGTATCAGGGATGCAGGGAGCTCTGGAAACACCATATATTTT | CASSLSIRDAGSSGNTIYF | TRBJ1-3 | NA | NA | TRBV7-8
TGTGCCAGCAGAGAGATATTCGGGGCCAAGGACACTGAAGCTTTCTTT | CASREIFGAKDTEAFF | TRBJ1-1 | NA | NA | TRBV2
TGTGCCAGCAGTTACGGGCAGAGGAACACTGAAGCTTTCTTT | CASSYGQRNTEAFF | TRBJ1-1 | NA | NA | TRBV6-5
TGCGCCAGCGGACTTAGCGACTCCACAGATACGCAGTATTTT | CASGLSDSTDTQYF | TRBJ2-3 | NA | NA | TRBV5-1
TGTGCCAGCTCACCGGCCGTGGACGCGATCGGAAACACCATATATTTT | CASSPAVDAIGNTIYF | TRBJ1-3 | NA | NA | TRBV18
TGTGCCACCAGCAGAGATGATGGGGGGACTTTCTTT | CATSRDDGGTFF | TRBJ1-1 | few | NA | TRBV15
TGTGCCAGCAGCTCGGAGGGGGGGGCTTCTGAAGCTTTCTTT | CASSSEGGASEAFF | TRBJ1-1 | once | NA | TRBV6-4
TGTGCCAGCAGTTTTGGAGGAGGACCCTACAATGAGCAGTTCTTC | CASSFGGGPYNEQFF | TRBJ2-1 | NA | NA | TRBV28
TGTGCCAGCAGCGCCGAAGGGGTCCTGAACACTGAAGCTTTCTTT | CASSAEGVLNTEAFF | TRBJ1-1 | NA | NA | TRBV21-1
TGTGCCAGCAGCTTAAGCGGGAGACGGACAGATACGCAGTATTTT | CASSLSGRRTDTQYF | TRBJ2-3 | NA | TRBD2 | TRBV5-5
TGTGCCAGCAGCCGGGACGGGGCTTATGGCTACACCTTC | CASSRDGAYGYTF | TRBJ1-2 | NA | NA | TRBV14
TGTGCCAGCAGCCGACAGGCCACGGAGGAGACCCAGTACTTC | CASSRQATEETQYF | TRBJ2-5 | NA | NA | TRBV7-3
TGTGCCAGCAGCTCGTGGACTAGCGGGATTAGGAATGAGCAGTTCTTC | CASSSWTSGIRNEQFF | TRBJ2-1 | NA | TRBD2 | TRBV7-2
TGTGCCAGCTCAGCCACAGGGAATGAAAAACTGTTTTTT | CASSATGNEKLFF | TRBJ1-4 | NA | NA | TRBV18
TGTGCCAGCAGCTTATTTTCCGGGACTAGCGGATACGAGCAGTACTTC | CASSLFSGTSGYEQYF | TRBJ2-7 | few | TRBD2 | TRBV11-3
TGTGCCAGCAGTGATATACAGGGCCTTTCACCCCTCCACTTT | CASSDIQGLSPLHF | TRBJ1-6 | NA | NA | TRBV6-1